A selection of T cell receptor beta chains follows, all from one sample in a study of T-cell reconstitution after alpha-beta-depleted transplantation in children. TCRdb itself ran the PCR reads through MiXCR, one entry per CDR3 protein. The data hold around 200,000 distinct CDR3 sequences, with 9.5% to 13% observed a single time. Sequencing used PBMCs, obtained before TCRalphabeta/CD19-depleted stem cell transplant. These TCRs come from a child under two years old with acute myeloid leukemia, due to receive a stem cell transplant. CDR3s include the opening cysteine and the closing phenylalanine or tryptophan. Fields, in order: clone size, J gene, V gene, D gene, CDR3 protein, CDR3 DNA. A D gene is named only where the DNA matches it firmly. Size values are once, few and many counts, or a class for expanded clones, and some rows have none.

clone size: NA; J gene: TRBJ2-1; V gene: TRBV30; D gene: TRBD2; CDR3 protein: CAWSTGTSGSRNEQFF; CDR3 DNA: TGTGCCTGGAGTACGGGGACTAGCGGGTCTCGCAATGAGCAGTTCTTC
clone size: many; J gene: TRBJ2-2; V gene: TRBV4-2; D gene: NA; CDR3 protein: CASNQQQGASTGELFF; CDR3 DNA: TGTGCCAGCAACCAACAACAGGGAGCTTCTACCGGGGAGCTGTTTTTT
clone size: many; J gene: TRBJ2-5; V gene: TRBV7-9; D gene: NA; CDR3 protein: CASSLRQSETQYF; CDR3 DNA: TGTGCCAGCAGCTTAAGACAGTCGGAGACCCAGTACTTC
clone size: many; J gene: TRBJ1-1; V gene: TRBV5-1; D gene: NA; CDR3 protein: CASSLVDNTEAFF; CDR3 DNA: TGCGCCAGCAGCTTGGTGGATAACACTGAAGCTTTCTTT
clone size: NA; J gene: TRBJ2-1; V gene: TRBV7-9; D gene: TRBD2; CDR3 protein: CASSLVSGSWNEQFF; CDR3 DNA: TGTGCCAGCAGCTTAGTTAGCGGGAGTTGGAATGAGCAGTTCTTC
clone size: NA; J gene: TRBJ2-5; V gene: TRBV7-3; D gene: TRBD2; CDR3 protein: CASRNFREAQETQYF; CDR3 DNA: TGTGCCAGCAGGAATTTCCGGGAGGCCCAAGAGACCCAGTACTTC
clone size: many; J gene: TRBJ1-1; V gene: TRBV9; D gene: NA; CDR3 protein: CASSVTTANTEAFF; CDR3 DNA: TGTGCCAGCAGCGTAACGACGGCGAACACTGAAGCTTTCTTT
clone size: many; J gene: TRBJ2-7; V gene: TRBV7-2; D gene: TRBD2; CDR3 protein: CASSPWTSGSVEQYF; CDR3 DNA: TGTGCCAGCAGCCCCTGGACTAGCGGGAGTGTTGAGCAGTACTTC
clone size: many; J gene: TRBJ2-7; V gene: TRBV4-1; D gene: NA; CDR3 protein: CASSQQDGTSYEQYF; CDR3 DNA: TGCGCCAGCAGTCAACAGGACGGGACCTCCTACGAGCAGTACTTC
clone size: many; J gene: TRBJ2-1; V gene: TRBV7-2; D gene: NA; CDR3 protein: CASSSAGLAHYNEQFF; CDR3 DNA: TGTGCCAGCAGCTCCGCGGGGCTAGCGCACTACAATGAGCAGTTCTTC
clone size: many; J gene: TRBJ2-3; V gene: TRBV11-2; D gene: NA; CDR3 protein: CASSLDQGRRPDTQYF; CDR3 DNA: TGTGCCAGCAGCTTAGATCAGGGGAGGAGGCCAGATACGCAGTATTTT
clone size: many; J gene: TRBJ1-4; V gene: TRBV4-2; D gene: NA; CDR3 protein: CASSQGLGLGEKLFF; CDR3 DNA: TGTGCCAGCAGCCAAGGGCTGGGATTGGGGGAAAAACTGTTTTTT
clone size: many; J gene: TRBJ2-1; V gene: TRBV20-1; D gene: TRBD2; CDR3 protein: CSAGTSRGMGEQFF; CDR3 DNA: TGCAGTGCTGGGACTAGCAGGGGGATGGGTGAGCAGTTCTTC
clone size: few; J gene: TRBJ2-5; V gene: TRBV9; D gene: TRBD1; CDR3 protein: CASRTDRSQETQYF; CDR3 DNA: TGTGCCAGCAGAACGGACAGGTCCCAAGAGACCCAGTACTTC
clone size: many; J gene: TRBJ2-1; V gene: TRBV13; D gene: TRBD2; CDR3 protein: CASSLGGLAEQFF; CDR3 DNA: TGTGCCAGCAGCTTAGGCGGACTAGCGGAGCAGTTCTTC
clone size: medium-sized; J gene: TRBJ2-7; V gene: TRBV5-1; D gene: NA; CDR3 protein: CASSLWADYEQYF; CDR3 DNA: TGCGCCAGCAGCCTATGGGCGGACTACGAGCAGTACTTC
clone size: NA; J gene: TRBJ2-7; V gene: TRBV28; D gene: NA; CDR3 protein: CASSPGGEIYEQYF; CDR3 DNA: TGTGCCAGCAGCCCTGGCGGGGAAATCTACGAGCAGTACTTC
clone size: few; J gene: TRBJ2-1; V gene: TRBV4-2; D gene: TRBD2; CDR3 protein: CASSQVKRERYNEQFF; CDR3 DNA: TGTGCCAGCAGCCAAGTAAAGCGGGAGAGATACAATGAGCAGTTCTTC
clone size: many; J gene: TRBJ1-5; V gene: TRBV6-2/TRBV6-3; D gene: NA; CDR3 protein: CASSYSAGNQPQHF; CDR3 DNA: TGTGCCAGCAGTTACTCGGCAGGTAATCAGCCCCAGCATTTT
clone size: many; J gene: TRBJ2-5; V gene: TRBV12-3/TRBV12-4; D gene: NA; CDR3 protein: CASSPAETQYF; CDR3 DNA: TGTGCCAGCAGCCCTGCGGAGACCCAGTACTTC
clone size: many; J gene: TRBJ2-7; V gene: TRBV7-9; D gene: NA; CDR3 protein: CASSPYLSYEQYF; CDR3 DNA: TGTGCCAGCAGCCCTTACCTCAGCTACGAGCAGTACTTC
clone size: many; J gene: TRBJ2-5; V gene: TRBV11-1; D gene: TRBD1; CDR3 protein: CASSASWTGLQETQYF; CDR3 DNA: TGTGCCAGCAGCGCGTCTTGGACAGGACTTCAAGAGACCCAGTACTTC
clone size: many; J gene: TRBJ1-3; V gene: TRBV20-1; D gene: NA; CDR3 protein: CSVLAPSSGNTIYF; CDR3 DNA: TGCAGTGTTTTAGCCCCTAGCTCTGGAAACACCATATATTTT
clone size: many; J gene: TRBJ2-7; V gene: TRBV7-2; D gene: NA; CDR3 protein: CASRKTGGSEQYF; CDR3 DNA: TGTGCCAGCAGAAAGACAGGCGGTAGCGAGCAGTACTTC
clone size: many; J gene: TRBJ1-1; V gene: TRBV29-1; D gene: NA; CDR3 protein: CSVVRGAQNTEAFF; CDR3 DNA: TGCAGCGTTGTCAGGGGCGCTCAGAACACTGAAGCTTTCTTT
clone size: many; J gene: TRBJ1-1; V gene: TRBV19; D gene: NA; CDR3 protein: CASSLSARPSRTEAFF; CDR3 DNA: TGTGCCAGTAGTCTTAGCGCCAGGCCCTCGAGGACTGAAGCTTTCTTT
clone size: many; J gene: TRBJ1-2; V gene: TRBV5-5; D gene: TRBD1; CDR3 protein: CASSFGTVRGYGYTF; CDR3 DNA: TGTGCCAGCAGCTTCGGGACAGTGAGGGGCTATGGCTACACCTTC
clone size: many; J gene: TRBJ2-7; V gene: TRBV4-1; D gene: NA; CDR3 protein: CASSKDRAYEQYF; CDR3 DNA: TGCGCCAGCTCTAAGGACAGAGCCTACGAGCAGTACTTC
clone size: many; J gene: TRBJ2-1; V gene: TRBV5-1; D gene: TRBD2; CDR3 protein: CASSLDLAGAGRQFF; CDR3 DNA: TGCGCCAGCAGCTTGGACCTAGCGGGGGCCGGTAGGCAGTTCTTC
clone size: few; J gene: TRBJ2-1; V gene: TRBV3-1; D gene: NA; CDR3 protein: CASSQWVSGEQFF; CDR3 DNA: TGTGCCAGCAGCCAGTGGGTATCGGGGGAGCAGTTCTTC
clone size: many; J gene: TRBJ2-7; V gene: TRBV12-3/TRBV12-4; D gene: NA; CDR3 protein: CATAEGARSYEQYF; CDR3 DNA: TGTGCCACCGCCGAGGGAGCGAGATCCTACGAGCAGTACTTC
clone size: many; J gene: TRBJ1-1; V gene: TRBV19; D gene: TRBD1; CDR3 protein: CASSKGQGPKRAFF; CDR3 DNA: TGTGCCAGTAGTAAGGGACAGGGGCCCAAACGGGCTTTCTTT
clone size: many; J gene: TRBJ1-1; V gene: TRBV5-5; D gene: TRBD1; CDR3 protein: CASSLLGQGSTEAFF; CDR3 DNA: TGTGCCAGCAGCTTGCTGGGACAGGGGAGCACTGAAGCTTTCTTT
clone size: many; J gene: TRBJ2-5; V gene: TRBV3-1; D gene: NA; CDR3 protein: CASTVPPGETQYF; CDR3 DNA: TGTGCCAGCACAGTACCCCCGGGTGAGACCCAGTACTTC
clone size: many; J gene: TRBJ1-1; V gene: TRBV20-1; D gene: TRBD1; CDR3 protein: CSATSGQEGKAFF; CDR3 DNA: TGCAGTGCTACCTCCGGACAGGAGGGTAAAGCTTTCTTT
clone size: many; J gene: TRBJ1-2; V gene: TRBV29-1; D gene: TRBD1; CDR3 protein: CSEKPGQRAQDYGYTF; CDR3 DNA: TGCAGCGAAAAACCGGGACAGAGGGCCCAGGACTATGGCTACACCTTC
clone size: many; J gene: TRBJ1-6; V gene: TRBV11-2; D gene: NA; CDR3 protein: CASSHGPGDLLSYNSPLHF; CDR3 DNA: TGTGCCAGCAGCCACGGGCCGGGGGACCTGCTCTCCTATAATTCACCCCTCCACTTT
clone size: many; J gene: TRBJ2-3; V gene: TRBV5-1; D gene: NA; CDR3 protein: CASSLSGASTDTQYF; CDR3 DNA: TGCGCCAGCAGCTTGTCCGGGGCTAGCACAGATACGCAGTATTTT
clone size: many; J gene: TRBJ1-1; V gene: TRBV20-1; D gene: TRBD1; CDR3 protein: CSARDRADSAFF; CDR3 DNA: TGCAGTGCTAGGGACAGGGCAGATTCGGCTTTCTTT
clone size: NA; J gene: TRBJ2-7; V gene: TRBV5-1; D gene: TRBD2; CDR3 protein: CASSLGGGSSDEQYF; CDR3 DNA: TGCGCCAGCAGCTTGGGTGGCGGGAGTTCAGACGAGCAGTACTTC
clone size: NA; J gene: TRBJ2-2; V gene: TRBV15; D gene: NA; CDR3 protein: CATSELMRTGDTGELFF; CDR3 DNA: TGTGCCACCAGCGAATTAATGAGAACTGGGGACACCGGGGAGCTGTTTTTT
clone size: many; J gene: TRBJ1-1; V gene: TRBV14; D gene: NA; CDR3 protein: CASSQDHRAPDYTEAFF; CDR3 DNA: TGTGCCAGCAGCCAAGACCATAGGGCCCCCGACTACACTGAAGCTTTCTTT
clone size: many; J gene: TRBJ2-1; V gene: TRBV29-1; D gene: TRBD2; CDR3 protein: CSVLAGSYNEQFF; CDR3 DNA: TGCAGCGTACTAGCGGGATCCTACAATGAGCAGTTCTTC
clone size: many; J gene: TRBJ1-2; V gene: TRBV20-1; D gene: NA; CDR3 protein: CSASGGLVPYGYTF; CDR3 DNA: TGCAGTGCTAGTGGAGGACTGGTTCCCTATGGCTACACCTTC
clone size: many; J gene: TRBJ2-2; V gene: TRBV27; D gene: NA; CDR3 protein: CASSFWVRAKDTGELFF; CDR3 DNA: TGTGCCAGCAGTTTTTGGGTCCGGGCGAAGGACACCGGGGAGCTGTTTTTT
clone size: many; J gene: TRBJ1-2; V gene: TRBV27; D gene: TRBD1; CDR3 protein: CASAYRGDYGYTF; CDR3 DNA: TGTGCCAGCGCCTACAGGGGTGACTATGGCTACACCTTC
clone size: many; J gene: TRBJ2-7; V gene: TRBV12-3/TRBV12-4; D gene: TRBD2; CDR3 protein: CASSLAGTRKYEQYF; CDR3 DNA: TGTGCCAGCAGTTTAGCCGGGACTAGGAAATACGAGCAGTACTTC
clone size: few; J gene: TRBJ2-7; V gene: TRBV10-1; D gene: TRBD2; CDR3 protein: CASSESLLAGGPPQAEQYF; CDR3 DNA: TGCGCCAGCAGTGAGTCCCTACTAGCGGGGGGTCCCCCCCAAGCCGAGCAGTACTTC
clone size: NA; J gene: TRBJ2-7; V gene: TRBV24-1; D gene: NA; CDR3 protein: CATRDEQYF; CDR3 DNA: TGTGCCACCAGGGACGAGCAGTACTTC
clone size: many; J gene: TRBJ2-3; V gene: TRBV2; D gene: NA; CDR3 protein: CAFSLGDTQYF; CDR3 DNA: TGTGCCTTCAGTCTTGGAGATACGCAGTATTTT
clone size: NA; J gene: TRBJ1-5; V gene: TRBV20-1; D gene: NA; CDR3 protein: CSARAPGNQPQHF; CDR3 DNA: TGCAGTGCCAGAGCGCCGGGGAATCAGCCCCAGCATTTT
clone size: many; J gene: TRBJ2-1; V gene: TRBV11-2; D gene: NA; CDR3 protein: CASSLDTGTTYNEQFF; CDR3 DNA: TGTGCCAGCAGCTTAGACACGGGAACCACGTACAATGAGCAGTTCTTC
clone size: NA; J gene: TRBJ2-3; V gene: TRBV20-1; D gene: NA; CDR3 protein: CSAPNRGRDSTDTQYF; CDR3 DNA: TGCAGTGCCCCGAACAGGGGGAGGGATAGCACAGATACGCAGTATTTT
clone size: NA; J gene: TRBJ1-2; V gene: TRBV4-3; D gene: NA; CDR3 protein: CASSQELGGYGYTF; CDR3 DNA: TGCGCCAGCAGCCAAGAATTAGGGGGCTATGGCTACACCTTC